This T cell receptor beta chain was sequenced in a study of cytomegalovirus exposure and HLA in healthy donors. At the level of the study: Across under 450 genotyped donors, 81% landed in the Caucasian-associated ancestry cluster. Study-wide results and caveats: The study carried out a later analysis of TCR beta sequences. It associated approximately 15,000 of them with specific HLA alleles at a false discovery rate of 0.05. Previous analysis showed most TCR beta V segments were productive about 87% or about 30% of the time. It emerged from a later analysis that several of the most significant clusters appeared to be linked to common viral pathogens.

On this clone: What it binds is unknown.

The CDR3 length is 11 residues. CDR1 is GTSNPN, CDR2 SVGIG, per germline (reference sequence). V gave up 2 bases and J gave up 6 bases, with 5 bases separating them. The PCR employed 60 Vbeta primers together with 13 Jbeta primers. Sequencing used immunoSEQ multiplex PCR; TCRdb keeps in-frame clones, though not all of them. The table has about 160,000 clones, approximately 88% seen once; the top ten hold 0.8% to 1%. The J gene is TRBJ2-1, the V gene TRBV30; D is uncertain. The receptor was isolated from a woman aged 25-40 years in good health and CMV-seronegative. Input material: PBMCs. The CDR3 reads CAWSTSNEQFF. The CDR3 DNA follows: TGTGCCTGGAGTACGAGCAATGAGCAGTTCTTC.